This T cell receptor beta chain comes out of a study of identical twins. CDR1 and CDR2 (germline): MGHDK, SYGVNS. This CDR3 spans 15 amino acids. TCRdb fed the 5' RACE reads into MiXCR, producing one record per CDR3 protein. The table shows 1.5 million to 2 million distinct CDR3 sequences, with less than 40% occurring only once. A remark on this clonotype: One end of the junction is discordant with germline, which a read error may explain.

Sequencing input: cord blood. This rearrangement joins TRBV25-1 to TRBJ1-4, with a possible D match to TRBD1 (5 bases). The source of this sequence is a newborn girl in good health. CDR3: CASPWHPGSNEKPFF. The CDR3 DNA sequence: TGTGCCAGCCCTTGGCACCCAGGGTCTAATGAAAAACCGTTTTTT. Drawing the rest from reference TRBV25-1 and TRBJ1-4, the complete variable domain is EADIYQTPRYLVIGTGKKITLECSQTMGHDKMYWYQQDPGMELHLIHYSYGVNSTEKGDLSSESTVSRIRTEHFPLTLESARPSHTSQYLCASPWHPGSNEKPFFGSGTQLSVL.